Each of the 17 T cell receptor beta chains below was sequenced from the same sample in a study of blood T cells in healthy people across ages. It was with a sample-barcoded 5' primer and a J-beta primer mix that a second PCR of roughly 7 to 12 cycles was run. A single record per CDR3 protein comes from TCRdb applying MiXCR to the 5' RACE reads. The sample consists of 800,000 to 900,000 distinct CDR3 sequences, approximately 67% of them appearing once. Sequencing was performed on blood. The receptors were gathered from a man younger than 45 in good health.

This chain connects TRBV4-3 to TRBJ2-7; 8 positions match TRBD2. With V trimmed by 3 bases and J by 7 bases, 8 bases remained unmatched. The CDR3 totals 14 residues. Germline V gene data show CDR1 as LGHNA and CDR2 as YSLEER. The chain's CDR3 is CASSQRGTRWEQYF. The CDR3 DNA reads TGCGCCAGCAGCCAGAGGGGGACTAGATGGGAGCAGTACTTC.

This rearrangement joins TRBV14 to TRBJ2-3, with D perhaps matching TRBD2 (5 bases). The germline gives CDR1 SGHDN, CDR2 FVKESK. Trimming took off 1 base at V and 4 bases at J, with 18 bases between the two ends. The CDR3 is made up of 17 amino acids. CDR3 sequence (DNA): TGTGCCAGCAGCCAAGGGCGGGCTACACTCACGGCAGATACGCAGTATTTT. The encoded protein is CASSQGRATLTADTQYF.

The chain couples TRBV9 to TRBJ2-7; the D is unclear. V lost 3 bases and J lost 4, with 17 bases in between. CDR1 and CDR2 (germline): SGDLS, YYNGEE. The CDR3 covers 15 residues. CDR3 in amino acids: CASSAEGHSRYEQYF. The CDR3 coding sequence is TGTGCCAGCAGCGCGGAAGGGCACTCACGGTACGAGCAGTACTTC.

The DNA for the CDR3 is TGCAGCGTTGACTTGGGGGCAGATACGCAGTATTTT. This gives the protein CSVDLGADTQYF. The genes are TRBV29-1 and TRBJ2-3; D may correspond to TRBD1 or TRBD2 (5 bases each). Germline values: CDR1 SQVTM, CDR2 ANQGSEA. Trimming took off 3 bases at V and 4 bases at J, with 8 bases between the two ends. The CDR3 runs 12 residues.

This clonotype is a singleton in its sample. V and J are TRBV28 and TRBJ2-3; TRBD2 aligns across 10 bases. The CDR3 is 16 residues long. V trimming: 1 base; J trimming: 7 bases; junction bases outside the gene matches: 8. CDR1 is MDHEN, CDR2 SYDVKM, per germline. The CDR3 DNA reads TGTGCCAGCAGTTTATTAGCGGGGGGACACTACAATACGCAGTATTTT. Its translation: CASSLLAGGHYNTQYF.

In this sample, this clonotype turned up a few times. The CDR3 region is CASSFGSPDYNEQFF. The CDR3 DNA follows: TGTGCCAGCAGTTTTGGGTCACCGGACTACAATGAGCAGTTCTTC. The rearrangement links TRBV27 to TRBJ2-1; D is undetermined. Germline V gene data show CDR1 as MNHEY and CDR2 as SMNVEV (reference sequence). Trimming removed 3 bases at V and 3 bases at J, with 12 bases between. This CDR3 region has 15 residues.

The V gene is TRBV12-3 or TRBV12-4, the J gene TRBJ2-4; 7 bases match TRBD1. The end of the DNA aligns better with TRBJ2-7, so the J call may be wrong. This CDR3 spans 15 amino acids. The chain's CDR3 is CASGHRGPVGHEQYF. CDR3 bases: TGTGCCAGCGGCCACAGGGGCCCCGTGGGCCACGAGCAGTACTTC.

The sample holds a few counts of this clonotype. The chain joins TRBV10-3 to TRBJ2-7; D gene ambiguous. In germline, CDR1 is ENHRY, CDR2 SYGVKD. Trimming took off 3 bases at V and 1 base at J, with 13 bases between the two ends. The CDR3 length is 15 residues. The CDR3 is CAISDNTEKSYEQYF. CDR3 nucleotides: TGTGCCATCAGTGATAACACGGAAAAATCCTACGAGCAGTACTTC.

The chain has TRBV20-1 and TRBJ2-1, with D tentatively TRBD1 or TRBD2 (5 bases each). Trimming removed 0 bases from V and 4 bases from J, with 13 bases in between. This CDR3 is 15 amino acids long. Germline values: CDR1 DFQATT, CDR2 SNEGSKA (reference sequence). This CDR3 reads CSARDWGDRYNEQFF. The DNA of the CDR3 is TGCAGTGCTAGAGACTGGGGAGACAGATACAATGAGCAGTTCTTC.

The chain recombines TRBV12-3 or TRBV12-4 with TRBJ1-2; no firm D call. V was trimmed by 1 base and J by 3 bases, leaving 9 bases between them. The CDR3 consists of 14 residues. CDR3 region: CASSLESPYYGYTF. The CDR3 nucleotides read TGTGCCAGCAGTTTAGAGTCTCCGTACTATGGCTACACCTTC.

V usage is TRBV29-1 and J usage is TRBJ2-1, with 10 nucleotides matching TRBD1. Germline CDR1 SQVTM, CDR2 ANQGSEA. This CDR3 is built from 13 residues. The CDR3 bases are TGCTCTACCAGGACAGGGGGGTGGAATGAGCAGTTCTTC. Translation: CSTRTGGWNEQFF.

V gene TRBV21-1 combines with J gene TRBJ1-2. TRBV21-1 is described as a pseudogene. The CDR3 loop spans 13 amino acids. The CDR3 DNA reads as TGTGCCAGCAGCAAAGTGATAAACTATGGCTACACCTTC. Translated: CASSKVINYGYTF.

The rearrangement uses TRBV29-1 and TRBJ2-1; maybe TRBD2 (6 bases). With 5 bases removed from V and 10 bases from J, the gap between germline ends came to 21 bases. The CDR3 sequence is 14 residues long. Germline CDR1 and CDR2: SQVTM and ANQGSEA. Written as DNA, the CDR3 is TGCAGCGTTCCGTACGGGGGTTCTTTGAAGGAGCAGTTCTTC. This gives the protein CSVPYGGSLKEQFF.

This clonotype was recorded a few times. The J gene is TRBJ2-1, the V gene TRBV10-3; the match to TRBD1 covers 9 bases. Germline loops: CDR1 ENHRY, CDR2 SYGVKD. The CDR3 is 15 residues long. V dropped 4 bases and J dropped 8; count of bases not matched to a gene: 9. The CDR3 spells CAISGGDRVDDEQFF. As DNA, the CDR3 is TGTGCCATCAGTGGGGGGGACAGGGTCGACGATGAGCAGTTCTTC.

This rearrangement joins TRBV11-2 to TRBJ1-2, with D tentatively TRBD1 (6 bases). V lost 6 bases to trimming and J lost 4 bases, with 15 bases between them. Germline lookup yields CDR1 SGHAT and CDR2 FQNNGV. The CDR3 totals 14 residues. CDR3 region: CASSYSGDSYGYTF. As DNA, the CDR3 is TGTGCCAGCAGTTATTCAGGGGATAGCTATGGCTACACCTTC. Full variable domain (outside the CDR3, taken from reference TRBV11-2 and TRBJ1-2): EAGVAQSPRYKIIEKRQSVAFWCNPISGHATLYWYQQILGQGPKLLIQFQNNGVVDDSQLPKDRFSAERLKGVDSTLKIQPAKLEDSAVYLCASSYSGDSYGYTFGSGTRLTVV.

J is TRBJ2-7 and V is TRBV5-6; weak D call: TRBD2 (5 bases). The CDR3 covers 15 residues. CDR1 is SGHDT and CDR2 is YYEEEE in the germline V gene. The V gene lost 1 base and the J gene lost 0 bases, with 11 bases spanning the gap. This chain's CDR3 is CASSLLGMTSYEQYF. Written as DNA, the CDR3 is TGTGCCAGCAGCTTGCTCGGGATGACCTCCTACGAGCAGTACTTC.

The chain is built from TRBV6-2 or TRBV6-3 and TRBJ2-5, with 7 bases matching TRBD1. J lost 2 bases, V lost 4 bases, and 7 bases had no gene match. The CDR3 covers 15 residues. From germline, CDR1 is MNHEY and CDR2 SVGEGT. The CDR3 loop is CASSSPGQQQETQYF. CDR3 bases: TGTGCCAGCAGTTCCCCGGGACAGCAACAAGAGACCCAGTACTTC.